One and the same sample provided the 19 T cell receptor beta chains below, sequenced in a study of blood T cell repertoires in COVID-19. TCRdb's table, derived via immunoSEQ multiplex PCR, lists solely in-frame clones and lacks some. The data contain roughly 70,000 clones, roughly four fifths of them singletons. Sequenced input: peripheral blood. These receptors came from a woman between 55 and 75 years old with acute or convalescent COVID-19.

The chain carries TRBV7-6 and TRBJ2-6; D uncertain. Per germline, CDR1 SGHVS and CDR2 FNYEAQ. V lost 5 bases to trimming and J lost 0 bases, with 5 bases between them. CDR3 length: 14 amino acids. The CDR3, as DNA: TGTGCCAGCAGCCCGCGCTCTGGGGCCAACGTCCTGACTTTC. It codes for CASSPRSGANVLTF. Together with reference TRBV7-6 and TRBJ2-6, the CDR3 gives the full variable domain: GAGVSQSPRYKVTKRGQDVALRCDPISGHVSLYWYRQALGQGPEFLTYFNYEAQQDKSGLPNDRFSAERPEGSISTLTIQRTEQRDSAMYRCASSPRSGANVLTFGAGSRLTVL.

The chain uses TRBV11-3 and TRBJ2-7; no clear D gene. The CDR3 is made up of 13 amino acids. CDR1 is SGHNT and CDR2 is YENEEA in the germline V gene. Trimming stripped 5 bases from V and 0 bases from J, with 8 bases between. As DNA, the CDR3 is TGTGCCAGCAGCCGAGACTCCTCCTACGAGCAGTACTTC. It yields the protein CASSRDSSYEQYF.

The chain couples TRBV6-5 to TRBJ1-1; D remains ambiguous. Germline V gives CDR1 MNHEY, CDR2 SVGAGI. V lost 2 bases, J lost 1 base, and 8 bases lay in between. There are 14 residues in the CDR3. The CDR3 here is CASSYRQGNTEAFF. CDR3 coding DNA: TGTGCCAGCAGTTACCGACAAGGGAACACTGAAGCTTTCTTT.

The V and J genes are TRBV7-9 and TRBJ1-1; perhaps TRBD1 as D (6 bases). V lost 4 bases and J lost 4, with 16 bases in between. This CDR3 is built from 15 residues. Germline lookup yields CDR1 SEHNR and CDR2 FQNEAQ (reference sequence). The CDR3 bases are TGTGCCAGCAGCTCTCCACGGGGGGCACCCACTGAAGCTTTCTTT. It encodes CASSSPRGAPTEAFF.

The chain has TRBV10-2 and TRBJ1-1, with D perhaps matching TRBD1 (5 bases). Germline V lookup: CDR1 WSHSY, CDR2 SAAADI. The CDR3 length is 15 residues. V was cut by 3 bases and J by 1 base, with 12 bases left in between. The CDR3 nucleotides read TGCGCCAGCAGTGAACCCACAGGATGGAACACTGAAGCTTTCTTT. Protein sequence: CASSEPTGWNTEAFF.

The chain uses TRBV15 and TRBJ1-5; 8 nucleotides agree with TRBD1. Germline CDR1 and CDR2: LNHNV and YYDKDF (reference sequence). The CDR3 loop spans 15 amino acids. V was pared by 0 bases and J by 6 bases, with 4 bases of the junction left unmatched. This CDR3 is CATSRDRGHVQPQHF. CDR3 nucleotides: TGTGCCACCAGCAGAGACAGGGGGCACGTTCAGCCCCAGCATTTT.

The chain has TRBV9 and TRBJ2-3; weak D call: TRBD1 (5 bases). This CDR3 has 13 amino acids. Per germline, CDR1 SGDLS and CDR2 YYNGEE. Trimming left V 4 bases short and J 2 bases short, with 8 bases between. CDR3 nucleotides: TGTGCCAGCAGCCCAGGGCCCACAGATACGCAGTATTTT. Translated, it gives CASSPGPTDTQYF. The whole variable domain, filled in from reference TRBV9 and TRBJ2-3, reads DSGVTQTPKHLITATGQRVTLRCSPRSGDLSVYWYQQSLDQGLQFLIQYYNGEERAKGNILERFSAQQFPDLHSELNLSSLELGDSALYFCASSPGPTDTQYFGPGTRLTVL.

The rearrangement joins TRBV5-1 to TRBJ1-2; 9 nucleotides line up with TRBD1. This CDR3 spans 15 amino acids. Germline values: CDR1 SGHRS, CDR2 YFSETQ. J gave up 8 bases and V 3 bases, and 11 bases lay outside the gene matches. The chain's CDR3 is CASSSSGTGSQGYTF. Here the CDR3 DNA reads TGCGCCAGCAGCTCCTCCGGGACAGGGTCTCAGGGCTACACCTTC.

This clone was detected only once. The chain joins TRBV19 to TRBJ2-2, with TRBD1 as a possible D gene (6 bases). The CDR3 extends over 19 amino acids. The germline gives CDR1 LNHDA, CDR2 SQIVND (reference sequence). For the CDR3, the DNA is TGTGCTACTACCTTCTTCGACAGGATCGCCGGGGTCGACACCGGGGAGCTGTTTTTT. Protein product: CATTFFDRIAGVDTGELFF.

The V gene is TRBV7-9, the J gene TRBJ1-5; 9 bases map to TRBD1. CDR1 and CDR2 from the germline V gene are SEHNR and FQNEAQ (reference sequence). With V trimmed by 5 bases and J by 3 bases, 8 bases remained unmatched. This CDR3 comprises 16 residues. Here the CDR3 DNA reads TGTGCCAGCAGCCCAGACGGGACAGGGCTCAATCAGCCCCAGCATTTT. Its translation is CASSPDGTGLNQPQHF.

This sequence joins TRBV9 and TRBJ1-2; the D gene is possibly TRBD1 (6 bases). V shed 0 bases and J shed 4 bases, with 13 bases lying between them. Germline lookup yields CDR1 SGDLS and CDR2 YYNGEE. The CDR3 contains 15 residues. The CDR3 is CASSVDEGGFYGYTF. DNA of the CDR3: TGTGCCAGCAGCGTAGATGAAGGGGGATTCTATGGCTACACCTTC.

The chain has TRBV4-1 and TRBJ2-7, with 9 bases fitting TRBD2. The J segment lost 1 base and the V segment lost 0 bases, leaving 13 bases of the junction unmatched. Germline V gene data show CDR1 as MGHRA and CDR2 as YSYEKL. The CDR3 consists of 19 residues. The CDR3 loop is CASSQDFWREGRGSYEQYF. In nucleotides, the CDR3 is TGCGCCAGCAGCCAAGATTTTTGGCGGGAGGGCCGGGGGTCCTACGAGCAGTACTTC.

This clone has a handful of counts. The rearrangement joins TRBV12-2 to TRBJ1-2; the listed D gene, TRBD1, was not tested against the DNA. TRBV12-2 is a pseudogene. The CDR3 runs 15 residues. CDR3 DNA: TGTGCAAGTCGCCCCCAGGACAGAGTACTTTATGGCTACACCTTC. Its protein is CASRPQDRVLYGYTF.

The chain uses TRBV9 and TRBJ1-3, with TRBD1 identical over 8 bases. Germline loops: CDR1 SGDLS, CDR2 YYNGEE. The trim removed 0 bases at V and 2 bases at J, leaving 7 bases unmatched. CDR3 length equals 17 residues. Written as DNA, the CDR3 is TGTGCCAGCAGCGTAGACCTCCGACAGGGGACTGGAAACACCATATATTTT. Protein product: CASSVDLRQGTGNTIYF.

The V and J genes are TRBV5-1 and TRBJ1-2, with D unresolved. CDR3 size: 12 residues. The germline V gene has CDR1 SGHRS and CDR2 YFSETQ. The V gene lost 0 bases and the J gene lost 5 bases, with 5 bases spanning the gap. The CDR3 reads CASSLDEYGYTF. CDR3 bases: TGCGCCAGCAGCTTGGACGAGTATGGCTACACCTTC.

The rearrangement links TRBV5-8 to TRBJ1-3; 8 bases align to TRBD1. V lost 5 bases to trimming and J lost 7 bases; unmatched junction nucleotides: 11. Looked up from germline, CDR1 is SGHTS and CDR2 is YDEGEE. This CDR3 is 15 amino acids long. CDR3 in DNA: TGTGCCAGCAGGGTGACCAGGGGGCCGGTGAACACCATATATTTT. It translates to CASRVTRGPVNTIYF.

V usage is TRBV5-6 and J usage is TRBJ1-5; D is unclear. Germline CDR1 and CDR2: SGHDT and YYEEEE. V dropped 0 bases and J dropped 6 bases, with 16 bases sitting between them. This CDR3 is built from 16 residues. Written as DNA, the CDR3 is TGTGCCAGCAGCTTGGCGACGGGAATTCGCGGTCAGCCCCAGCATTTT. This encodes CASSLATGIRGQPQHF.

The gene calls are TRBV29-1 and TRBJ1-2, with 7 positions matching TRBD1. V lost 2 bases, J lost 5 bases, and 11 bases stayed unmatched. Looked up from germline, CDR1 is SQVTM and CDR2 is ANQGSEA. This CDR3 is 15 amino acids long. The CDR3, as DNA: TGCAGCGTTGAAAGGCAGGGGACAGCGGGTTATGGCTACACCTTC. It codes for CSVERQGTAGYGYTF.

This chain connects TRBV12-3 or TRBV12-4 to TRBJ1-1, with D possibly matching TRBD1 (6 bases). The V end lost 6 bases, the J end lost 6 bases, and 14 bases lay between the germline ends. The CDR3 has 13 residues. CDR3 residues: CASSPMGAAEAFF. As DNA, the CDR3 is TGTGCCAGCAGCCCTATGGGGGCCGCTGAAGCTTTCTTT.